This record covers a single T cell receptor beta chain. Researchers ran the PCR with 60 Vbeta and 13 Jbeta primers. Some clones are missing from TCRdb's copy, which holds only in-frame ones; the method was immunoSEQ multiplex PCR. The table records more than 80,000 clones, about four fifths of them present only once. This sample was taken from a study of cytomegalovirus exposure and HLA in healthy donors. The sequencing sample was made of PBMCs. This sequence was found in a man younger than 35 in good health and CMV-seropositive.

The CDR3 DNA reads TGCGCCAGCAGCCGACAGGGGTTGAACACTGAAGCTTTCTTT. Translating gives CASSRQGLNTEAFF. The rearrangement joins TRBV5-1 to TRBJ1-1, with 8 bases identical to TRBD1. The CDR3 contains 14 residues. From germline, CDR1 is SGHRS and CDR2 YFSETQ. After removal of 4 bases from V and 0 bases from J, the junction contained 2 bases not matched to a gene. Supplemented by reference TRBV5-1 and TRBJ1-1, the full variable domain reads KAGVTQTPRYLIKTRGQQVTLSCSPISGHRSVSWYQQTPGQGLQFLFEYFSETQRNKGNFPGRFSGRQFSNSRSEMNVSTLELGDSALYLCASSRQGLNTEAFFGQGTRLTVV.